This T cell receptor (beta chain) was sequenced in a study of blood T cell repertoires in COVID-19. Germline CDR1 reads SGHRS; CDR2 reads YFSETQ. V was cut by 4 bases and J by 6 bases, with 13 bases left in between. CDR3 length equals 14 residues. The data were produced by immunoSEQ multiplex PCR, yet TCRdb's version contains in-frame clones alone and is incomplete. The profile covers approximately 240,000 clones, with approximately 84% appearing a single time and about 2.1% taken by the ten largest. The source of this sequence is a woman aged 60-75 years with acute or convalescent COVID-19. The chain employs TRBV5-1 and TRBJ2-2; D is unclear. Sample: peripheral blood. As DNA, the CDR3 is TGCGCCAGCAGCGACCCCAGCGCCTCCGGGGAGCTGTTTTTT. Residues: CASSDPSASGELFF.